One and the same sample provided the 28 T cell receptor beta chains below, sequenced in a study of CD8+CD57+ T cells in acquired aplastic anemia (dated by TCRdb to the late 2010s). The patients picked for sequencing were ones in whom flow cytometry had shown an expansion of CD8+CD57+ cells. Sequencing relied on an Illumina HiSeq 2000. TCR beta VDJ combination and CDR3 sequence profiling used genomic DNA as the template. TCRdb reworked the public reads: Q25 trimming with fastp, MiXCR clone assembly, productive beta chains retained. Records with the same CDR3 protein are collapsed into one entry carrying the most frequent genes and DNA. The sample data list about 180,000 distinct CDR3 sequences, and 45% to 55% of these were observed just once. Over 0.95% of the sample is held by the ten biggest clonotypes. The source material was sorted CD4+, CD8+, or CD8+CD57+ T cells (not recorded which) from PBMCs. Receptor source: a human donor with aplastic anemia.

This clonotype was seen at least ten times. The chain couples TRBV19 to TRBJ1-2; D not certain. With 9 bases removed from V and 4 bases from J, the gap between germline ends came to 9 bases. The germline CDR1 and CDR2 sequences are LNHDA and SQIVND (reference sequence). The CDR3 spans 11 residues. The CDR3 here is CASQDLYGYTF. CDR3 DNA: TGTGCCAGCCAGGACCTCTATGGCTACACCTTC.

At least ten counts were recorded for this clonotype. The rearrangement joins TRBV5-4 to TRBJ1-6; D is undetermined. Germline values: CDR1 SGHNT, CDR2 YYREEE (reference sequence). Deletions cut 1 base from V and 12 bases from J, with 11 bases between. This CDR3 contains 13 residues. As DNA, the CDR3 is TGTGCCAGCAGCTTGCCGTTCGGAGGACCCCTCCACTTT. Encoded protein: CASSLPFGGPLHF.

About this clonotype itself: The junction shows a germline mismatch at one end, possibly a read error. This chain joins TRBV7-8 and TRBJ2-3; D gene ambiguous. CDR3 length: 13 amino acids. Looked up from germline, CDR1 is SGHVS and CDR2 is FQNEAQ. CDR3 amino acids: CASSFVRTDAQYF. CDR3 nucleotide sequence: TGTGCCAGCAGCTTTGTCCGCACAGATGCGCAGTATTTT. Drawing the rest from reference TRBV7-8 and TRBJ2-3, the complete variable domain is GAGVSQSPRYKVAKRGQDVALRCDPISGHVSLFWYQQALGQGPEFLTYFQNEAQLDKSGLPSDRFFAERPEGSVSTLKIQRTQQEDSAVYLCASSFVRTDAQYFGPGTRLTVL.

This clonotype was counted a few times. V usage is TRBV10-2 and J usage is TRBJ1-2; possibly TRBD1 for D (6 bases). This CDR3 is built from 13 residues. Germline V gives CDR1 WSHSY, CDR2 SAAADI. V lost 3 bases to trimming and J lost 4 bases, with 9 bases between them. CDR3 amino acids: CASSEVGGYGYTF. The CDR3 region has the DNA TGCGCCAGCAGTGAAGTAGGGGGCTATGGCTACACCTTC.

V and J are TRBV10-3 and TRBJ1-5; maybe TRBD1 (5 bases). Trimming removed 0 bases from V and 0 bases from J, with 9 bases in between. This CDR3 comprises 16 residues. CDR1 is ENHRY and CDR2 is SYGVKD in the germline V gene. Here the CDR3 reads CAISESDSYSNQPQHF. The CDR3 DNA is TGTGCCATCAGTGAGTCAGACAGCTATAGCAATCAGCCCCAGCATTTT.

This chain connects TRBV11-2 to TRBJ1-2; no definite D call. The CDR3 runs to 17 residues. V was cut by 1 base and J by 2 bases, with 17 bases left in between. Germline V CDR1 and CDR2: SGHAT, FQNNGV. CDR3: CASSLVTTLTANYGYTF. The CDR3 DNA follows: TGTGCCAGCAGCTTAGTCACGACTCTAACTGCGAACTATGGCTACACCTTC.

This clonotype was seen many times. The chain combines TRBV5-6 with TRBJ2-2; D gene uncertain. The CDR3 covers 16 residues. Trimming left V 4 bases short and J 2 bases short, with 15 bases between. Per the germline V gene, CDR1 is SGHDT and CDR2 is YYEEEE. Here the CDR3 DNA reads TGTGCCAGCAGCCTCGATAGTCACGTTAACACCGGGGAGCTGTTTTTT. Residues: CASSLDSHVNTGELFF.

In its sample, this clonotype was seen many times. The chain carries TRBV14 and TRBJ2-7; 8 bases agree with TRBD2. The V gene's germline CDR1 is SGHDN and CDR2 FVKESK. V was pared by 4 bases and J by 3 bases, with 2 bases of the junction left unmatched. The CDR3 length is 13 residues. The DNA for the CDR3 is TGTGCCAGCAGCCTTACTAGCGGCTACGAGCAGTACTTC. This gives the protein CASSLTSGYEQYF.

In this sample, this clonotype turned up many times. The chain employs TRBV6-1 and TRBJ1-2, with D possibly TRBD1 on 5 matching bases. Deletions cut 8 bases from V and 2 bases from J, with 12 bases between. CDR1 is MNHNS and CDR2 is SASEGT in the germline V gene. The CDR3 extends over 13 amino acids. As DNA, the CDR3 is TGTGCCAGCTCTAGACAGTCCAACTATGGCTACACCTTC. Translation: CASSRQSNYGYTF.

The chain joins TRBV29-1 to TRBJ2-1; D is unresolved. CDR1 SQVTM and CDR2 ANQGSEA come from the germline V gene. CDR3 length: 12 residues. The V end was cut by 4 bases, the J end by 5 bases, with 9 bases between. CDR3 sequence reads: CSVGNANNEQFF. The CDR3 DNA reads TGCAGCGTTGGAAACGCCAACAATGAGCAGTTCTTC.

This clonotype was observed a single time. The chain combines TRBV5-4 with TRBJ1-3; no clear D gene. Germline CDR1 is SGHNT and CDR2 is YYREEE (reference sequence). V gave up 0 bases and J gave up 3 bases, with 16 bases separating them. This CDR3 contains 17 residues. In DNA form, the CDR3 reads TGTGCCAGCAGCTTGGTAGACGACGCCCTAAGTGGAAACACCATATATTTT. This gives the protein CASSLVDDALSGNTIYF.

This chain uses TRBV7-9 with TRBJ2-7; D is unresolved. The CDR3 is 13 amino acids. Germline CDR1 is SEHNR and CDR2 is FQNEAQ (reference sequence). V gave up 4 bases and J gave up 2 bases, with 9 bases separating them. This CDR3 is CASSSQLTYEQYF. CDR3 in DNA: TGTGCCAGCAGCTCGCAGCTTACCTACGAGCAGTACTTC.

The V and J genes are TRBV7-9 and TRBJ2-7; unclear D gene. Germline assignment: CDR1 SEHNR and CDR2 FQNEAQ (reference sequence). Trimming stripped 4 bases from V and 0 bases from J, with 10 bases between. CDR3 length: 14 amino acids. The CDR3 nucleotides read TGTGCCAGCAGCTCAACATTCGGCTCCTACGAGCAGTACTTC. Amino acids: CASSSTFGSYEQYF.

The chain has TRBV2 and TRBJ2-7; no reliable D call. Germline V gene sequence: CDR1 SNHLY, CDR2 FYNNEI. The CDR3 runs to 13 residues. The V end lost 3 bases, the J end lost 0 bases, and 6 bases lay between the germline ends. CDR3 DNA: TGTGCCAGCAGTGATCGTTTCTCCTACGAGCAGTACTTC. Translated: CASSDRFSYEQYF. The complete variable domain, with remaining parts taken from reference TRBV2 and TRBJ2-7, reads EPEVTQTPSHQVTQMGQEVILRCVPISNHLYFYWYRQILGQKVEFLVSFYNNEISEKSEIFDDQFSVERPDGSNFTLKIRSTKLEDSAMYFCASSDRFSYEQYFGPGTRLTVT.

This clonotype came up a few times. CDR3 region: CASSSTGRGSPLHF. As DNA, the CDR3 is TGTGCCAGCAGTTCCACAGGGCGAGGTTCACCCCTCCACTTT. The gene calls are TRBV7-6 and TRBJ1-6; weak D call: TRBD1 (6 bases). The CDR3 totals 14 residues. Germline V gives CDR1 SGHVS, CDR2 FNYEAQ. With 6 bases removed from V and 9 bases from J, the gap between germline ends came to 15 bases.

This clonotype was seen many times. The chain has TRBV9 and TRBJ1-3, with 7 bases matching TRBD1. The CDR3 is 16 amino acids. Germline trimming cut 7 bases from V and 0 bases from J; bases unmatched to any gene: 10. Germline assignment: CDR1 SGDLS and CDR2 YYNGEE. This chain's CDR3 is CASSGGGQSSGNTIYF. The CDR3 DNA reads TGTGCCAGCTCAGGGGGGGGACAATCCTCTGGAAACACCATATATTTT.

This clonotype was seen many times. The CDR3 region has the DNA TGTGCCAGCAGTGGGAGGGTTGTCGGATCCTACAATGAGCAGTTCTTC. It is translated as CASSGRVVGSYNEQFF. This chain uses TRBV2 with TRBJ2-1, with D maybe TRBD2 (6 bases). Germline CDR1 and CDR2: SNHLY and FYNNEI. Trimming left V 4 bases short and J 1 base short, with 14 bases between. This CDR3 has 16 residues.

This clonotype was seen a few times. This rearrangement joins TRBV7-9 to TRBJ2-5; 7 positions match TRBD1. V shed 5 bases, J shed 1 base, and the junction held 1 base outside the gene matches. The germline V gene has CDR1 SEHNR and CDR2 FQNEAQ (reference sequence). The CDR3 contains 13 residues. The CDR3 sequence is CASSRDSQETQYF. CDR3 coding DNA: TGTGCCAGCAGCCGGGACAGCCAAGAGACCCAGTACTTC.

This clonotype was counted ten times or more. CDR3 loop: CASSESGMNTEAFF. The DNA for the CDR3 is TGCGCCAGCAGTGAGTCGGGGATGAACACTGAAGCTTTCTTT. V gene TRBV10-1 combines with J gene TRBJ1-1; unclear D gene. This CDR3 spans 14 amino acids. Germline CDR1 is WNHNN and CDR2 is SYGVQD (reference sequence). Trimming left V 0 bases short and J 0 bases short, with 5 bases between.

The V call is TRBV27, the J call TRBJ1-2; TRBD1 is a possible D gene (6 bases). The CDR3 is 13 residues long. Germline-derived CDR1 and CDR2 are MNHEY and SMNVEV (reference sequence). The V gene lost 6 bases and the J gene lost 2 bases, with 10 bases spanning the gap. CDR3: CASRAGTNYGYTF. CDR3 DNA sequence: TGTGCCAGCAGAGCAGGGACAAACTATGGCTACACCTTC.

The gene calls are TRBV2 and TRBJ2-7, with D maybe TRBD1 (6 bases). From germline, CDR1 is SNHLY and CDR2 FYNNEI. The CDR3 has 13 residues. V lost 4 bases and J lost 0, with 7 bases in between. The DNA for the CDR3 is TGTGCCAGCAGTGGGGACACCTCCTACGAGCAGTACTTC. This encodes CASSGDTSYEQYF.

This clonotype was counted ten times or more. J is TRBJ2-7 and V is TRBV7-2; D ambiguous. CDR3 size: 13 residues. V was clipped by 8 bases and J by 5 bases, with 16 bases between them. Germline assignment: CDR1 SGHTA and CDR2 FQGNSA. The CDR3 region is CASQNSGRNEQYF. In DNA, the CDR3 is TGTGCCAGCCAAAACTCGGGTAGGAACGAGCAGTACTTC. Complete variable domain (other parts from reference TRBV7-2 and TRBJ2-7): GAGVSQSPSNKVTEKGKDVELRCDPISGHTALYWYRQSLGQGLEFLIYFQGNSAPDKSGLPSDRFSAERTGGSVSTLTIQRTQQEDSAVYLCASQNSGRNEQYFGPGTRLTVT.

This clonotype occurred many times. The rearrangement joins TRBV7-9 to TRBJ2-1; perhaps TRBD1 as D (6 bases). There are 13 residues in the CDR3. V was trimmed by 9 bases and J by 5 bases, leaving 14 bases between them. The V gene's germline CDR1 is SEHNR and CDR2 FQNEAQ (reference sequence). For the CDR3, the DNA is TGTGCCAGTACGACAGGCTATAACAATGAGCAGTTCTTC. Translation gives CASTTGYNNEQFF.

The sample holds many counts of this clonotype. This chain links TRBV5-1 with TRBJ1-2; 12 nucleotides align to TRBD1. Germline V lookup: CDR1 SGHRS, CDR2 YFSETQ. V was pared by 0 bases and J by 8 bases, with 8 bases of the junction left unmatched. The CDR3 totals 16 residues. This CDR3 reads CASSLGGTGGASGYTF. Here the CDR3 DNA reads TGCGCCAGCAGCTTGGGCGGGACAGGGGGCGCATCAGGCTACACCTTC.

The chain carries TRBV19 and TRBJ2-7; D possibly corresponds to TRBD2 (6 bases). This CDR3 spans 14 amino acids. Trimming removed 0 bases at V and 3 bases at J, with 9 bases between. Germline V gene lookup returns CDR1 LNHDA and CDR2 SQIVND (reference sequence). The CDR3 sequence: CASSIDGTLYEQYF. CDR3 coding DNA: TGTGCCAGTAGTATAGATGGGACTCTCTACGAGCAGTACTTC.

This clonotype came up many times. The J gene is TRBJ2-2, the V gene TRBV5-1, with D tentatively TRBD2 (6 bases). CDR3 length: 18 amino acids. The V gene lost 0 bases and the J gene lost 1 base, with 16 bases spanning the gap. CDR1 SGHRS and CDR2 YFSETQ come from the germline V gene. The CDR3 coding sequence is TGCGCCAGCAGCTTGGCCCATATAGGGACTGAGAACACCGGGGAGCTGTTTTTT. This codes for CASSLAHIGTENTGELFF.

This clonotype was seen many times. The J gene is TRBJ2-6, the V gene TRBV4-1; D may match TRBD1 or TRBD2 (5 bases each). The V end was cut by 2 bases, the J end by 2 bases, with 13 bases between. The CDR3 length is 17 residues. In germline, CDR1 is MGHRA, CDR2 YSYEKL. The CDR3 loop is CASSQSGTTAGANVLTF. Written as DNA, the CDR3 is TGCGCCAGCAGCCAATCCGGGACCACAGCTGGGGCCAACGTCCTGACTTTC.

The rearrangement uses TRBV29-1 and TRBJ2-7, with TRBD1 as a possible D gene (7 bases). The end of the DNA aligns better with TRBJ2-5, so the J call may be wrong. Germline loops: CDR1 SQVTM, CDR2 ANQGSEA. The length of the CDR3 is 13 residues. CDR3 DNA sequence: TGCAGCGTTGGGCCCCCCCAGGGGGGGACCCAGTACTTC. Protein product: CSVGPPQGGTQYF.